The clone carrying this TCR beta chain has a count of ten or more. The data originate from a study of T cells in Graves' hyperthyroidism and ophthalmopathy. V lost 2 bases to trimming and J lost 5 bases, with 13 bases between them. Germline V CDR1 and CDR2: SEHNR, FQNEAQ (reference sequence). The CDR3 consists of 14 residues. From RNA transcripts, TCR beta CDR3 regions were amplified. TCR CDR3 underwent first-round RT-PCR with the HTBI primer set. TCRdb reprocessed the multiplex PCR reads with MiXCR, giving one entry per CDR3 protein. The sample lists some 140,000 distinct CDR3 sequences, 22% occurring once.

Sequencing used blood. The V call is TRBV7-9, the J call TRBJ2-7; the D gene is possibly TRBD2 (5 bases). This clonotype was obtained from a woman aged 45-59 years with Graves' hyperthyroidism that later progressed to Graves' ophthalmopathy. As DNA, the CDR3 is TGTGCCAGCAGCTTAAATGAGGGCCGGAACGAGCAGTACTTC. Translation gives CASSLNEGRNEQYF. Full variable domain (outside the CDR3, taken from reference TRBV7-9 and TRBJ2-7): DTGVSQNPRHKITKRGQNVTFRCDPISEHNRLYWYRQTLGQGPEFLTYFQNEAQLEKSRLLSDRFSAERPKGSFSTLEIQRTEQGDSAMYLCASSLNEGRNEQYFGPGTRLTVT.